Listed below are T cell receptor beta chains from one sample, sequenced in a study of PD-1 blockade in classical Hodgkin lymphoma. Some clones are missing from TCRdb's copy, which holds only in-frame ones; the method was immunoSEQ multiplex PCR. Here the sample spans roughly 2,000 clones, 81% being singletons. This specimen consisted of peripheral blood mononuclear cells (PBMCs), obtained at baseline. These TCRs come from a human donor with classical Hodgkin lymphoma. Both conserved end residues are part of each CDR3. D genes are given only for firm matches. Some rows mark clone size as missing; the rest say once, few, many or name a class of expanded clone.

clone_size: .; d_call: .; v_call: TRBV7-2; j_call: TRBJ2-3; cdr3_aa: CASSELPGGRTDTQYF; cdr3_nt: TGTGCCAGCAGCGAATTACCGGGGGGCCGCACAGATACGCAGTATTTT
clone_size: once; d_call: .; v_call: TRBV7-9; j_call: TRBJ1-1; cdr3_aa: CASSRLYAVMNTEAFF; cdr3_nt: TGTGCCAGCAGCCGTCTTTATGCGGTTATGAACACTGAAGCTTTCTTT
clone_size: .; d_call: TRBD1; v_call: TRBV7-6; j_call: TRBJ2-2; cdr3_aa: CASSLGQGLYTGELFF; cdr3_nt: TGTGCCAGCAGCTTAGGACAGGGTCTATACACCGGGGAGCTGTTTTTT
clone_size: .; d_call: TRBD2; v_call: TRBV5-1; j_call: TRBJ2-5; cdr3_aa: CASSSLGAGGSQETQYF; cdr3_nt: TGCGCCAGCAGCTCCCTAGGAGCGGGGGGATCCCAAGAGACCCAGTACTTC
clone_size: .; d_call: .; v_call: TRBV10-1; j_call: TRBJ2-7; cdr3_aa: CASSESGSATYEQYF; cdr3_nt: TGCGCCAGCAGTGAGTCCGGCAGCGCGACCTACGAGCAGTACTTC
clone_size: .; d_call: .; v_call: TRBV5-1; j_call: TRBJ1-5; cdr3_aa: CASSLGLGAGPNQPQHF; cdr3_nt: TGCGCCAGCAGCTTGGGGCTGGGTGCGGGACCGAATCAGCCCCAGCATTTT
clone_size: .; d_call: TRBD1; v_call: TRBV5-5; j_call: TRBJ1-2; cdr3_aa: CASGPGGPYGYTF; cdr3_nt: TGTGCCAGCGGGCCAGGGGGCCCATATGGCTACACCTTC
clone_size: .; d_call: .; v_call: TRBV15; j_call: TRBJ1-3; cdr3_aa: CATSREGGRGNTIYF; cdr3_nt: TGTGCCACCAGCAGAGAAGGCGGCAGAGGAAACACCATATATTTT
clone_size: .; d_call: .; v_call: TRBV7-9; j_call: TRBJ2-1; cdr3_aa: CASSLEMGSYNEQFF; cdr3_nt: TGTGCCAGCAGCTTAGAGATGGGCTCCTACAATGAGCAGTTCTTC
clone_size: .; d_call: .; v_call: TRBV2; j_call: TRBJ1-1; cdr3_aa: CASNDGMNTEAFF; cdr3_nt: TGTGCCAGCAATGACGGCATGAACACTGAAGCTTTCTTT
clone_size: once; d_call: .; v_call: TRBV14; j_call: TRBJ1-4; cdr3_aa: CASSQGLGEKLFF; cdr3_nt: TGTGCCAGCAGCCAAGGACTGGGTGAAAAACTGTTTTTT
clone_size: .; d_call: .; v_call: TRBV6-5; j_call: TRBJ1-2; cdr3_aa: CASRSRGGYTF; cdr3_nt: TGTGCCAGCAGGAGCCGGGGGGGCTACACCTTC
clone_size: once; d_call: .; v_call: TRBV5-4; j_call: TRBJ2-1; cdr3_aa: CASSLDLTGIDEQFF; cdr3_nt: TGTGCCAGCAGCTTGGATCTAACAGGCATCGATGAGCAGTTCTTC
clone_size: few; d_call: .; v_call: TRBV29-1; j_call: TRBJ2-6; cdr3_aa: CSVGGTSSGANVLTF; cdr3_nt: TGCAGCGTTGGGGGGACAAGCTCTGGGGCCAACGTCCTGACTTTC
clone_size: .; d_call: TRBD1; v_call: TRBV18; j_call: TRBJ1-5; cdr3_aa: CASSPTQGGQPQHF; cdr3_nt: TGTGCCAGCTCACCAACGCAGGGGGGACAGCCCCAGCATTTT
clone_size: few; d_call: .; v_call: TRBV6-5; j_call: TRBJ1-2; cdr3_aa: CASRETANYGYTF; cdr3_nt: TGTGCCAGCAGGGAAACAGCCAACTATGGCTACACCTTC
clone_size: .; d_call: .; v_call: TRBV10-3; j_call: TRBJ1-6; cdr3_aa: CAISDRGGNSPLHF; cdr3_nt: TGTGCCATCAGTGATCGGGGGGGAAATTCACCCCTCCACTTT
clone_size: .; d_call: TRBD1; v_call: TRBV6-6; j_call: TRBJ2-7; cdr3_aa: CASSDPGQVVTQQYF; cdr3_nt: TGTGCCAGCAGCGATCCCGGACAGGTAGTTACGCAGCAGTACTTC
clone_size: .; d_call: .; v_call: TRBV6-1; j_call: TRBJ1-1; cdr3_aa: CASSGATGYLNTEAFF; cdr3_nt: TGTGCCAGCAGTGGAGCGACAGGCTATTTGAACACTGAAGCTTTCTTT
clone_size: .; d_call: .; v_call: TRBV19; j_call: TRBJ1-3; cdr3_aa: CASSILSISGNTIYF; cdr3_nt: TGTGCCAGTAGTATTCTGTCCATCTCTGGAAACACCATATATTTT
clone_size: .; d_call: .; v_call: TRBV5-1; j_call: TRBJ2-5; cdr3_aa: CASSLAGWETQYF; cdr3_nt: TGCGCCAGCAGCTTGGCCGGGTGGGAGACCCAGTACTTC
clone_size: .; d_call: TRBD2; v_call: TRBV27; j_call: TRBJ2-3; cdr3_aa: CASSTIGGGTDTQYF; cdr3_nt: TGTGCCAGCAGTACTATCGGGGGGGGCACAGATACGCAGTATTTT
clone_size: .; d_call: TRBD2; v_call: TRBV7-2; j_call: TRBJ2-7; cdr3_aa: CASSLVGGGGYYEQYF; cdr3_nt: TGTGCCAGCAGCTTAGTCGGCGGGGGAGGCTACTACGAGCAGTACTTC